This T cell receptor beta chain was captured by sequencing in a study of T cell repertoires in cytomegalovirus infection (dated by TCRdb to between 2017 and 2020). Context from the whole study: The HLA type of each donor mattered for the analysis, because public TCR beta signatures pointed to carriage of CMV infection along with the matching HLA type. The paper's findings and limits, for the study overall: In both this cohort and an independent cohort of several hundred donors, the cumulative frequency of public TCR beta family members distinguished carriers of CMV infection plus the relevant HLA type. The ex vivo response was dominated by HLA-C-restricted CMV-specific TCR beta clonotypes, and the single most frequent clonotype in two of eight donors was supplied by these HLA-C-restricted clonotypes.

V is reduced by 6 bases and J by 6 bases, leaving a spacing of 11 bases between them. The CDR3 holds 13 amino acids from the cysteine to the phenylalanine. Only the CDR3 portion is preserved as DNA: 39 bases, with reading frame beginning at the first base. Via the germline V gene, CDR1 is LGHNT and CDR2 FRNRAP. With respect to this clonotype: This receptor's antigen is unknown. No base quality values were provided; no much bigger clone lies one nucleotide off.

Data came from an Illumina HiSeq 1500. TCRdb ran its own pipeline on the public reads, namely fastp trimming at Q25 and MiXCR clone calling, and kept in-frame beta chains. Entries that share a CDR3 protein sequence are merged under the most common genes and DNA. Within this sample are approximately 200,000 distinct CDR3 sequences, with over 25% of them counted one time only. Just over 30% of the sample goes to the ten largest clones. Sequencing input: PBMCs. The rearrangement combines TRBV12-5 with TRBJ2-2, and the D gene may be TRBD2, 5 bases matching. The clonotype comes from a human donor in good health (CMV status not recorded). Some clones in this sample may be carry-over from other donors' samples. Read as DNA, the sequence is TGTGCTAGTGGCCCCCTAGCTGCCGGGGAGCTGTTTTTT. The resulting protein is CASGPLAAGELFF.